The rows below give T cell receptor beta chains drawn from one sample of a study of CD8 T cells in Susac syndrome. Each CDR3 protein gets one entry after TCRdb re-called the immunoSEQ multiplex PCR reads with MiXCR. The table has some 110,000 distinct CDR3 sequences, roughly 93% seen once. The sample was CD4+ T cells from PBMCs. The origin of the receptors is a human donor with multiple sclerosis. Each CDR3 is given with its conserved first and last residue. The order of the fields is clone size, V gene, J gene, CDR3 protein. Clone size is not always given. Where it is, it says once, few, many or a class for expanded clones.

-	TRBV14	TRBJ2-1	CASSHLYRGGANEQFF
-	TRBV9	TRBJ1-3	CASSVAGGGNTIYF
-	TRBV30	TRBJ2-3	CAWSKTDTQYF
-	TRBV5-6	TRBJ2-7	CASSPIAGGNYEQYF
-	TRBV4-3	TRBJ1-2	CASSQERGPFYGYTF
-	TRBV18	TRBJ1-1	CASSLGTGILNTEAFF
-	TRBV20-1	TRBJ2-7	CSAMKEDYEQYF
-	TRBV29-1	TRBJ2-3	CSDSKTSGSTDTQYF
-	TRBV7-3	TRBJ1-1	CASSATGMNTEAFF
-	TRBV7-9	TRBJ1-6	CASSRTSTTTNSPLHF
-	TRBV24-1	TRBJ2-5	CATKQGNGETQYF
-	TRBV7-3	TRBJ2-3	CASSLGSSGGTDTQYF
-	TRBV29-1	TRBJ2-5	CSVGTSGGFKETQYF
-	TRBV6-1	TRBJ1-2	CASSDSGYGYTF
-	TRBV7-2	TRBJ1-1	CASSLDMNTEAFF
-	TRBV9	TRBJ2-2	CASTSGHRNTGELFF
-	TRBV3-1	TRBJ1-1	CASSQVHFVGNTEAFF
-	TRBV7-9	TRBJ1-1	CASSPLGLEAFF
-	TRBV5-1	TRBJ2-7	CASSLAGRLYEQYF
-	TRBV7-2	TRBJ2-7	CASSLGATEYEQYF
once	TRBV24-1	TRBJ2-1	CATSDLVAGSRNEQFF
-	TRBV2	TRBJ2-5	CASSERTGGGETQYF